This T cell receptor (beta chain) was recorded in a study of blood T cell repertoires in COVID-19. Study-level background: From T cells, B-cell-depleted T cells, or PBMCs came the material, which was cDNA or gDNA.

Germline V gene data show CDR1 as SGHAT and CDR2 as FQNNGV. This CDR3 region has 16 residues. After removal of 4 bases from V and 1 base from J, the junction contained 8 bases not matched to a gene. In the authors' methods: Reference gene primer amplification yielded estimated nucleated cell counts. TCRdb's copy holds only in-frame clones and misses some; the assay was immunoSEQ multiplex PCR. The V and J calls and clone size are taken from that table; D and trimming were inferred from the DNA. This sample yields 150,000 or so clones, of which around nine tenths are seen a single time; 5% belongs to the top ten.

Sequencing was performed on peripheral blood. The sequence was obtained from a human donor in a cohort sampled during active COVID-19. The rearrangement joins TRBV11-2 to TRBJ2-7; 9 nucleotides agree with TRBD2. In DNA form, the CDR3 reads TGTGCCAGCAGCTCACCAACTAGCGGGCCTTCCTACGAGCAGTACTTC. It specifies CASSSPTSGPSYEQYF.